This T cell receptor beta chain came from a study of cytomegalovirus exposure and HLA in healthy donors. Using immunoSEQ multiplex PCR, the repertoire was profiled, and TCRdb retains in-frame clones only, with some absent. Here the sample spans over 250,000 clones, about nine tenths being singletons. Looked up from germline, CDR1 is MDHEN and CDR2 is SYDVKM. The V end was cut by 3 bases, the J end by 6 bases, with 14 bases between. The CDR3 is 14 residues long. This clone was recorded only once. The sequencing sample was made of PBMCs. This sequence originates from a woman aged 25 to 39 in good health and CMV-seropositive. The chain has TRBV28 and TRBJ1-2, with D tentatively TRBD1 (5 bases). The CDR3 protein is CASSFGRRADGYTF. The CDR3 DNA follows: TGTGCCAGCAGTTTCGGTCGCAGGGCGGATGGCTACACCTTC.